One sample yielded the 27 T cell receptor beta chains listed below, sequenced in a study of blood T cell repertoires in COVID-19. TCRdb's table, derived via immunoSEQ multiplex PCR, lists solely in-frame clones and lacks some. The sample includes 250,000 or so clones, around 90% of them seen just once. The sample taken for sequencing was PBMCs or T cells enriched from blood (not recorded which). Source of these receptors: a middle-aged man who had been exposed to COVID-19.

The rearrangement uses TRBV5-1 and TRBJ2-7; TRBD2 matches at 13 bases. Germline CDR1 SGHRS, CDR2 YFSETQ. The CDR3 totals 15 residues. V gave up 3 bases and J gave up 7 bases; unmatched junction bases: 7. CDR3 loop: CASSSGLAGEDEQYF. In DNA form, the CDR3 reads TGCGCCAGCAGCTCCGGACTAGCGGGAGAAGATGAGCAGTACTTC.

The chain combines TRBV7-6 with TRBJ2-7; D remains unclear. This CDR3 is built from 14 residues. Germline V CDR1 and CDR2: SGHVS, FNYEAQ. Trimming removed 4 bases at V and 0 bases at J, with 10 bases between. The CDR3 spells CASSSTAYSYEQYF. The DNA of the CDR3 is TGTGCCAGCAGCTCCACAGCCTACTCCTACGAGCAGTACTTC.

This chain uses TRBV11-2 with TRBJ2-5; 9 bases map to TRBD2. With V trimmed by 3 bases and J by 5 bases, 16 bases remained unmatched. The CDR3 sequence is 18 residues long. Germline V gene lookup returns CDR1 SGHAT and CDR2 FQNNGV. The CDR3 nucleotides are TGTGCCAGCAGCTTGTTATCCCCGACTAGCGGAAGGATGGAGACCCAGTACTTC. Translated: CASSLLSPTSGRMETQYF.

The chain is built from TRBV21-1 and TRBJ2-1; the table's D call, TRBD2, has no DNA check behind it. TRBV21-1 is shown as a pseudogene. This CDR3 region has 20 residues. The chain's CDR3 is CASSKQRAGDPSLPYNEQFF. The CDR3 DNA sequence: TGTGCCAGCAGCAAACAGAGGGCGGGAGACCCATCCCTACCTTACAATGAGCAGTTCTTC.

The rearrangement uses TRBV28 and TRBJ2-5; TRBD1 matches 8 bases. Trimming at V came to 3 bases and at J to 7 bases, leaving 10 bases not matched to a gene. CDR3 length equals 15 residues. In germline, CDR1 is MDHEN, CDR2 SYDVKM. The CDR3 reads CASSLGQATAGTQYF. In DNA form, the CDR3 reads TGTGCCAGCAGTTTGGGACAGGCGACCGCCGGGACCCAGTACTTC. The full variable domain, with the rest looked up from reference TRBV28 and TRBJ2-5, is DVKVTQSSRYLVKRTGEKVFLECVQDMDHENMFWYRQDPGLGLRLIYFSYDVKMKEKGDIPEGYSVSREKKERFSLILESASTNQTSMYLCASSLGQATAGTQYFGPGTRLLVL.

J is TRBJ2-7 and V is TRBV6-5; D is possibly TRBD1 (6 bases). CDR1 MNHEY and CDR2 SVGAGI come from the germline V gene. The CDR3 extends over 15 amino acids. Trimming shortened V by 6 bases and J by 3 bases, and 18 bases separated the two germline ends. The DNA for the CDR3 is TGTGCCAGCAGACCACCGGGAAGGGGGATCTACGAGCAGTACTTC. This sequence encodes CASRPPGRGIYEQYF.

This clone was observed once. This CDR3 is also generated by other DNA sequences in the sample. The CDR3 DNA reads as TGTGCCAGCAGCTCTCAGGAGAACACTGAAGCTTTCTTT. Translation: CASSSQENTEAFF. The V gene is TRBV7-3, the J gene TRBJ1-1, with unresolved D. This CDR3 is 13 amino acids long. The ends were cut back, 4 bases at V and 1 base at J, with 7 bases in the middle. Per germline, CDR1 SGHTA and CDR2 FQGTGA.

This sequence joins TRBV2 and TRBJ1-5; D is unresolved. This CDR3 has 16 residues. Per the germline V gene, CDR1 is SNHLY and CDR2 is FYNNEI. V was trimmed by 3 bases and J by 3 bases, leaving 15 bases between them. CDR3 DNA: TGTGCCAGCAGTGACCGGGAGACGGGGTACAATCAGCCCCAGCATTTT. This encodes CASSDRETGYNQPQHF.

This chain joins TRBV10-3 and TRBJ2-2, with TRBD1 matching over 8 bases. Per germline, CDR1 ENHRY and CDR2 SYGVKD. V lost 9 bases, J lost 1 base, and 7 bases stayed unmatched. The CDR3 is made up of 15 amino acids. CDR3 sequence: CAIADRGKNTGELFF. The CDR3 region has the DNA TGTGCCATTGCAGACAGGGGCAAGAACACCGGGGAGCTGTTTTTT.

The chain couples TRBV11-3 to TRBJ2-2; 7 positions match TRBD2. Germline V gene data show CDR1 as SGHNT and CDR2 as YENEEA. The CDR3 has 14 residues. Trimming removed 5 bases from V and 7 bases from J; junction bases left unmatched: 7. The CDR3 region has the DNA TGTGCCAGCAGCCCCAGGACGGGAGGCGGGGAGCTGTTTTTT. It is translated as CASSPRTGGGELFF.

The CDR3 reads CASSFRDSNNEQFF. The CDR3 DNA follows: TGTGCCAGCAGTTTCCGAGACAGTAACAATGAGCAGTTCTTC. The V and J genes are TRBV28 and TRBJ2-1; the D gene is possibly TRBD1 (5 bases). Germline CDR1 is MDHEN and CDR2 is SYDVKM. The CDR3 totals 14 residues. V was trimmed by 3 bases and J by 5 bases, leaving 11 bases between them. Based on the CDR3 plus reference TRBV28 and TRBJ2-1, the full variable domain is DVKVTQSSRYLVKRTGEKVFLECVQDMDHENMFWYRQDPGLGLRLIYFSYDVKMKEKGDIPEGYSVSREKKERFSLILESASTNQTSMYLCASSFRDSNNEQFFGPGTRLTVL.

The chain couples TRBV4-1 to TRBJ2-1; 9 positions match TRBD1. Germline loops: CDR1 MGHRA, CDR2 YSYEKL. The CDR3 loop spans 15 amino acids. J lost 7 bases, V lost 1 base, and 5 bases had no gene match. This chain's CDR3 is CASSQVGTGSNEQFF. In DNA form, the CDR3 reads TGCGCCAGCAGCCAAGTTGGGACAGGGTCTAATGAGCAGTTCTTC.

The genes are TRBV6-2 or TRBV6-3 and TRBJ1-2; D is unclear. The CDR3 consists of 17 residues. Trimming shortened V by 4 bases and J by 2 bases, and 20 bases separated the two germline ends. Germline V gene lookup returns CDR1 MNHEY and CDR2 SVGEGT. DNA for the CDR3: TGTGCCAGCAGTTCCGTTCAGGCCCCCAAAGGCAACTATGGCTACACCTTC. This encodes CASSSVQAPKGNYGYTF.

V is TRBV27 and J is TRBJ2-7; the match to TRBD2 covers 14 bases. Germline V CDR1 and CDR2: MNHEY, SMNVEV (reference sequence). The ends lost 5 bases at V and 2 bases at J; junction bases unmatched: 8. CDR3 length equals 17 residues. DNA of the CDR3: TGTGCCAGCAGTCCGACCGGGACTAGCGGGAGCCCCTACGAGCAGTACTTC. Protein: CASSPTGTSGSPYEQYF.

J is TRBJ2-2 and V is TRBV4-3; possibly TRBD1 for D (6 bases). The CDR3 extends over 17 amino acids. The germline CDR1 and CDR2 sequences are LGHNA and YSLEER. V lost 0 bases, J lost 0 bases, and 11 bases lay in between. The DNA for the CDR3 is TGCGCCAGCAGCCAAGATTCAGGGGCCCCGAACACCGGGGAGCTGTTTTTT. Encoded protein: CASSQDSGAPNTGELFF.

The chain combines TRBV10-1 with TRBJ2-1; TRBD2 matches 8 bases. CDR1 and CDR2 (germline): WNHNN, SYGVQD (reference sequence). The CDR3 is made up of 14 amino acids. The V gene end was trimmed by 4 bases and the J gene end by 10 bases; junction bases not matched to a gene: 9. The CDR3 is CASSVGGRPGEQFF. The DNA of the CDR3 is TGCGCCAGCAGTGTTGGCGGGAGGCCGGGGGAGCAGTTCTTC.

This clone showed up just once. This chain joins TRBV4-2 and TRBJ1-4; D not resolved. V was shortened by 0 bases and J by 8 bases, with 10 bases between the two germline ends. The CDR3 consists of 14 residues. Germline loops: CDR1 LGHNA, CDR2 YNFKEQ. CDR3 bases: TGTGCCAGCAGCCAAGATCGGGGAGTGGAAAAACTGTTTTTT. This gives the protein CASSQDRGVEKLFF.

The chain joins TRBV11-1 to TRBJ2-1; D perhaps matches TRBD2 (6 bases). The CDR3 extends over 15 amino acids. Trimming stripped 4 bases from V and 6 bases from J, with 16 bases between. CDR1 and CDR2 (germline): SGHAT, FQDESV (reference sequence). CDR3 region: CASSSPSALGNEQFF. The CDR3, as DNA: TGTGCCAGCAGCTCTCCTAGCGCCTTAGGCAATGAGCAGTTCTTC.

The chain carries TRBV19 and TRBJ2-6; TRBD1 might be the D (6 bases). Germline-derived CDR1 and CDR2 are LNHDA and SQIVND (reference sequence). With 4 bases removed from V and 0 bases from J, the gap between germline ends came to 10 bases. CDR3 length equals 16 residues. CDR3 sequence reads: CASSKGGYSGANVLTF. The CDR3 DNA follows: TGTGCCAGTAGTAAAGGGGGTTACTCTGGGGCCAACGTCCTGACTTTC. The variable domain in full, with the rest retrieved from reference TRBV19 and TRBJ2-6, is DGGITQSPKYLFRKEGQNVTLSCEQNLNHDAMYWYRQDPGQGLRLIYYSQIVNDFQKGDIAEGYSVSREKKESFPLTVTSAQKNPTAFYLCASSKGGYSGANVLTFGAGSRLTVL.

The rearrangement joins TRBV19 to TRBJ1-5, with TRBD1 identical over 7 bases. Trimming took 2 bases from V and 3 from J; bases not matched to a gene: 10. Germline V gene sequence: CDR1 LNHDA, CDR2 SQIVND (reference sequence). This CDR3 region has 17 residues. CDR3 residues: CASSIPQGGINNQPQHF. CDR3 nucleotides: TGTGCCAGTAGTATACCCCAAGGGGGCATTAACAATCAGCCCCAGCATTTT. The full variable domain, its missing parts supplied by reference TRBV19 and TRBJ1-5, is DGGITQSPKYLFRKEGQNVTLSCEQNLNHDAMYWYRQDPGQGLRLIYYSQIVNDFQKGDIAEGYSVSREKKESFPLTVTSAQKNPTAFYLCASSIPQGGINNQPQHFGDGTRLSIL.

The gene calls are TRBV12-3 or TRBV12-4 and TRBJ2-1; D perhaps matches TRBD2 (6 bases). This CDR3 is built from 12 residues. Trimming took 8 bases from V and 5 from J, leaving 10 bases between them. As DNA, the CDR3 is TGTGCCAGCGGCGGGGTGGACAATGAGCAGTTCTTC. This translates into CASGGVDNEQFF.

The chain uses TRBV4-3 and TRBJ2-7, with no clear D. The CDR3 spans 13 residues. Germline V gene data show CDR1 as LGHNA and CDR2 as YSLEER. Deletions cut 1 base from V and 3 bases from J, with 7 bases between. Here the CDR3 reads CASSQGHYYEQYF. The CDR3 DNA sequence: TGCGCCAGCAGCCAAGGGCATTACTACGAGCAGTACTTC.

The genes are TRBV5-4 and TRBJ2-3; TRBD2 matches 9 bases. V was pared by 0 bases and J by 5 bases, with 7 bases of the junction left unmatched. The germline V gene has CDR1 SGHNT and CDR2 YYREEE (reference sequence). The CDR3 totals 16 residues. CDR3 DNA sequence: TGTGCCAGCAGCTTGGCCGGCGGGAGGGTAAAAGATACGCAGTATTTT. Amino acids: CASSLAGGRVKDTQYF.

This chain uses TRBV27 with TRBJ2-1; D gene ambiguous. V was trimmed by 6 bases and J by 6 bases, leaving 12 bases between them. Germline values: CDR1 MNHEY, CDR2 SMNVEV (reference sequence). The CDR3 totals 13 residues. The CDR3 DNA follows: TGTGCCAGCAGCCCCCGACCAGGCAATGAGCAGTTCTTC. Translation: CASSPRPGNEQFF.

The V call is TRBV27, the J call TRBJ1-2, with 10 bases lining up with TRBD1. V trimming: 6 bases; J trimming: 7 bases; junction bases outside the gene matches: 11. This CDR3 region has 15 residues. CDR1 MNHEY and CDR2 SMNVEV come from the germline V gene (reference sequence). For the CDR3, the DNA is TGTGCCAGCAGAAGACCGGGACAGGGGCCAGGTGGCTACACCTTC. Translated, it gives CASRRPGQGPGGYTF.

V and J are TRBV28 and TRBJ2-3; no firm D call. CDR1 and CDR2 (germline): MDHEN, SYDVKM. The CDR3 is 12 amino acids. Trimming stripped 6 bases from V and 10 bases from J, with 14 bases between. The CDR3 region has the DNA TGTGCCAGCAGCCCCCTGTCGCGTGCGCAGTATTTT. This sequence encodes CASSPLSRAQYF.

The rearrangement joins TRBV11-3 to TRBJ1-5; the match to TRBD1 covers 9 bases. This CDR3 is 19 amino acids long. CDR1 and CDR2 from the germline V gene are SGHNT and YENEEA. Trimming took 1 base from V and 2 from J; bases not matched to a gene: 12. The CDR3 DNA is TGTGCCAGCAGCTTAGGATACAGGGGGCTGCTTGTGGGCAATCAGCCCCAGCATTTT. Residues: CASSLGYRGLLVGNQPQHF. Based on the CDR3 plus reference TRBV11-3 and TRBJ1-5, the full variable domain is EAGVVQSPRYKIIEKKQPVAFWCNPISGHNTLYWYLQNLGQGPELLIRYENEEAVDDSQLPKDRFSAERLKGVDSTLKIQPAELGDSAVYLCASSLGYRGLLVGNQPQHFGDGTRLSIL.